Each of the 23 T cell receptor beta chains below was sequenced from the same sample in a study of control samples from healthy donors and cancer patients. Assay: immunoSEQ multiplex PCR; the TCRdb copy retains only in-frame clones and omits some. The profile covers 85,000 to 100,000 clones, with more than 85% appearing a single time and approximately 8% taken by the ten largest. Sequencing was carried out using blood. The receptors were gathered from a man aged 18 to 29 in good health.

V usage is TRBV7-2 and J usage is TRBJ1-3; no clear D gene. The CDR3 has 15 amino acids. V was shortened by 0 bases and J by 0 bases, with 6 bases between the two germline ends. The germline CDR1 and CDR2 sequences are SGHTA and FQGNSA. CDR3 DNA sequence: TGTGCCAGCAGCTTAGCTGGGGTCTCTGGAAACACCATATATTTT. Protein: CASSLAGVSGNTIYF.

The chain is built from TRBV5-1 and TRBJ2-1, with 7 bases that match TRBD2. The CDR3 runs to 11 residues. The germline V gene encodes CDR1 SGHRS and CDR2 YFSETQ. Trimming at V came to 5 bases and at J to 8 bases, leaving 1 base not matched to a gene. CDR3 DNA: TGCGCCAGCAGGACTAGCTATGAGCAGTTCTTC. It specifies CASRTSYEQFF.

This rearrangement joins TRBV2 to TRBJ1-6, with D possibly matching TRBD1 (5 bases). The CDR3 is 15 residues long. Trimming shortened V by 5 bases and J by 9 bases, and 17 bases separated the two germline ends. Per germline, CDR1 SNHLY and CDR2 FYNNEI. The CDR3: CASSFGDREVSPLHF. The CDR3 bases are TGTGCCAGCAGTTTTGGAGACAGAGAGGTTTCACCCCTCCACTTT.

V usage is TRBV5-1 and J usage is TRBJ1-1, with D possibly TRBD1 on 5 matching bases. Trimming removed 1 base at V and 4 bases at J, with 11 bases between. CDR3 size: 14 residues. The germline CDR1 and CDR2 sequences are SGHRS and YFSETQ. The CDR3 protein is CASSLMGEVTEAFF. CDR3 sequence (DNA): TGCGCCAGCAGCTTGATGGGGGAGGTCACTGAAGCTTTCTTT.

The chain links TRBV9 to TRBJ1-2; 7 bases align to TRBD1. The germline CDR1 and CDR2 sequences are SGDLS and YYNGEE. CDR3 length: 14 amino acids. V dropped 3 bases and J dropped 4; count of bases not matched to a gene: 6. The CDR3 reads CASSAGTEFYGYTF. Written as DNA, the CDR3 is TGTGCCAGCAGCGCCGGGACAGAGTTCTATGGCTACACCTTC. Supplemented by reference TRBV9 and TRBJ1-2, the full variable domain reads DSGVTQTPKHLITATGQRVTLRCSPRSGDLSVYWYQQSLDQGLQFLIQYYNGEERAKGNILERFSAQQFPDLHSELNLSSLELGDSALYFCASSAGTEFYGYTFGSGTRLTVV.

V and J are TRBV6-5 and TRBJ1-3; a weak D match, TRBD1 (5 bases). This CDR3 has 15 amino acids. V lost 7 bases, J lost 0 bases, and 13 bases lay in between. The germline CDR1 and CDR2 sequences are MNHEY and SVGAGI. CDR3 sequence: CASITGRLSGNTIYF. In DNA, the CDR3 is TGTGCCAGCATAACGGGACGGCTCTCTGGAAACACCATATATTTT.

This clone was found once. The chain links TRBV7-9 to TRBJ2-1; D is possibly TRBD1 or TRBD2 (5 bases each). V lost 4 bases to trimming and J lost 0 bases, with 13 bases between them. The CDR3 is made up of 16 amino acids. The germline CDR1 and CDR2 sequences are SEHNR and FQNEAQ (reference sequence). The CDR3 loop is CASSSSGGSSYNEQFF. CDR3 bases: TGTGCCAGCAGCTCTTCTGGGGGATCCTCCTACAATGAGCAGTTCTTC.

The chain carries TRBV5-1 and TRBJ1-1; no reliable D call. Germline assignment: CDR1 SGHRS and CDR2 YFSETQ. V shed 0 bases and J shed 4 bases, with 7 bases lying between them. The CDR3 consists of 13 residues. This CDR3 reads CASSLVVGTEAFF. CDR3 sequence (DNA): TGCGCCAGCAGCTTGGTCGTGGGCACTGAAGCTTTCTTT.

The chain employs TRBV27 and TRBJ1-1; TRBD1 matches 7 bases. V lost 6 bases to trimming and J lost 4 bases; unmatched junction nucleotides: 5. In germline, CDR1 is MNHEY, CDR2 SMNVEV (reference sequence). This CDR3 contains 13 residues. The CDR3 here is CASRRQGSTEAFF. The CDR3 DNA follows: TGTGCCAGCAGACGACAGGGCTCCACTGAAGCTTTCTTT.

In its sample, this clone was seen a few times. The chain combines TRBV13 with TRBJ1-1; TRBD1 is a possible D gene (5 bases). Germline V gene data show CDR1 as PRHDT and CDR2 as FYEKMQ (reference sequence). Trimming pared 5 bases from V and 3 bases from J, leaving 16 bases between. This CDR3 comprises 15 residues. CDR3 coding DNA: TGTGCCAGCAGCCAAACGTCCCGAGGGGACACTGAAGCTTTCTTT. As protein: CASSQTSRGDTEAFF.

This chain links TRBV6-5 with TRBJ1-4; 7 bases agree with TRBD1. The CDR3 is made up of 14 amino acids. The germline gives CDR1 MNHEY, CDR2 SVGAGI. The ends lost 6 bases at V and 3 bases at J; junction bases unmatched: 4. The CDR3 region is CASRITGANEKLFF. CDR3 nucleotide sequence: TGTGCCAGCAGGATAACAGGGGCTAATGAAAAACTGTTTTTT.

The V and J genes are TRBV4-2 and TRBJ2-1; 9 bases align to TRBD1. The V segment lost 5 bases and the J segment 3 bases; nucleotides outside the gene matches: 8. The germline gives CDR1 LGHNA, CDR2 YNFKEQ. CDR3 size: 16 residues. The CDR3 region has the DNA TGTGCCAGCAGCGCCCCCGGGACAGGGAGCTACAATGAGCAGTTCTTC. It is translated as CASSAPGTGSYNEQFF.

The J gene is TRBJ2-1, the V gene TRBV13; no firm D call. V was pared by 1 base and J by 9 bases, with 10 bases between. Germline CDR1 reads PRHDT; CDR2 reads FYEKMQ (reference sequence). The CDR3 is made up of 13 amino acids. In DNA form, the CDR3 reads TGTGCCAGCAGCTTAGCCTCCCAGACTGAGCAGTTCTTC. It codes for CASSLASQTEQFF.

The chain employs TRBV18 and TRBJ2-7; 10 nucleotides align to TRBD1. The germline gives CDR1 KGHSH, CDR2 LQKENI. Germline trimming cut 4 bases from V and 5 bases from J; bases unmatched to any gene: 8. The CDR3 loop spans 15 amino acids. CDR3: CASSLDGQGVDEQYF. CDR3 coding DNA: TGTGCCAGCTCACTAGATGGACAGGGGGTCGACGAGCAGTACTTC.

This chain connects TRBV6-5 to TRBJ1-4, with 7 bases lining up with TRBD1. Germline CDR1 and CDR2: MNHEY and SVGAGI. Trimming removed 7 bases from V and 7 bases from J; junction bases left unmatched: 9. There are 14 residues in the CDR3. The CDR3 protein is CASKETGSSEKLFF. DNA for the CDR3: TGTGCCAGCAAAGAGACAGGGTCTTCTGAAAAACTGTTTTTT.

The CDR3 DNA follows: TGTGCTAGTGGTGGGGACAGCGACATGAACACTGAAGCTTTCTTT. It specifies CASGGDSDMNTEAFF. The V call is TRBV12-5, the J call TRBJ1-1; 7 positions agree with TRBD1. Per the germline V gene, CDR1 is LGHNT and CDR2 is FRNRAP. The CDR3 covers 15 residues. V gave up 5 bases and J gave up 0 bases; unmatched junction bases: 6.

The V and J genes are TRBV15 and TRBJ1-1; no clear D gene. Trimming took 0 bases from V and 2 from J, leaving 10 bases between them. The V gene's germline CDR1 is LNHNV and CDR2 YYDKDF (reference sequence). CDR3 size: 15 residues. CDR3 sequence: CATSRDYGDNTEAFF. The CDR3 bases are TGTGCCACCAGCAGAGATTATGGTGACAACACTGAAGCTTTCTTT.

The chain employs TRBV23-1 and TRBJ2-3; D assignment may be TRBD1 or TRBD2 (5 bases each). TRBV23-1 is an ORF for which the function is uncertain. The CDR3 runs 16 residues. V lost 4 bases to trimming and J lost 0 bases, with 14 bases between them. The CDR3 region has the DNA TGCGCCAGCAGTCCGTGGGACGGCGCTAGCACAGATACGCAGTATTTT. Amino acids: CASSPWDGASTDTQYF.

The V call is TRBV25-1, the J call TRBJ2-7; TRBD1 matches 10 bases. The germline gives CDR1 MGHDK, CDR2 SYGVNS. V gave up 0 bases and J gave up 5 bases; unmatched junction bases: 1. This CDR3 comprises 14 residues. The CDR3 reads CASSEYGQGDEQYF. DNA for the CDR3: TGTGCCAGCAGTGAATATGGACAGGGGGACGAGCAGTACTTC.

This rearrangement joins TRBV19 to TRBJ1-1; possibly TRBD1 for D (5 bases). V was clipped by 7 bases and J by 0 bases, with 12 bases between them. Per the germline V gene, CDR1 is LNHDA and CDR2 is SQIVND (reference sequence). The CDR3 consists of 14 residues. CDR3 sequence reads: CASNQGSLNTEAFF. CDR3 in DNA: TGTGCCAGTAATCAGGGCAGCCTGAACACTGAAGCTTTCTTT.

The V gene is TRBV4-1, the J gene TRBJ2-2; 8 bases are shared with TRBD1. The CDR3 extends over 16 amino acids. Germline-derived CDR1 and CDR2 are MGHRA and YSYEKL. V lost 2 bases to trimming and J lost 1 base; unmatched junction nucleotides: 3. CDR3 in DNA: TGCGCCAGCAGCCAATACGGGACAGGGAACACCGGGGAGCTGTTTTTT. This translates into CASSQYGTGNTGELFF.

CDR3 in amino acids: CASSHYSSGSLTDTQYF. DNA of the CDR3: TGTGCCAGCAGCCATTATTCTAGCGGGAGTCTTACAGATACGCAGTATTTT. This sequence joins TRBV7-9 and TRBJ2-3, with 10 bases lining up with TRBD2. V trimming: 5 bases; J trimming: 3 bases; junction bases outside the gene matches: 11. The CDR3 length is 17 residues. Germline loops: CDR1 SEHNR, CDR2 FQNEAQ (reference sequence). The full variable domain, completed using reference TRBV7-9 and TRBJ2-3, is DTGVSQNPRHKITKRGQNVTFRCDPISEHNRLYWYRQTLGQGPEFLTYFQNEAQLEKSRLLSDRFSAERPKGSFSTLEIQRTEQGDSAMYLCASSHYSSGSLTDTQYFGPGTRLTVL.

This clone was observed a single time. V gene TRBV3-1 (or the pseudogene TRBV3-2) combines with J gene TRBJ2-1; D remains unclear. The CDR3 covers 14 residues. Looked up from germline, CDR1 is LGHDT and CDR2 is YNNKEL (reference sequence). V was clipped by 5 bases and J by 0 bases, with 8 bases between them. The CDR3 is CASSSRGSYNEQFF. In DNA, the CDR3 is TGTGCCAGCAGCAGTCGAGGCTCCTACAATGAGCAGTTCTTC.